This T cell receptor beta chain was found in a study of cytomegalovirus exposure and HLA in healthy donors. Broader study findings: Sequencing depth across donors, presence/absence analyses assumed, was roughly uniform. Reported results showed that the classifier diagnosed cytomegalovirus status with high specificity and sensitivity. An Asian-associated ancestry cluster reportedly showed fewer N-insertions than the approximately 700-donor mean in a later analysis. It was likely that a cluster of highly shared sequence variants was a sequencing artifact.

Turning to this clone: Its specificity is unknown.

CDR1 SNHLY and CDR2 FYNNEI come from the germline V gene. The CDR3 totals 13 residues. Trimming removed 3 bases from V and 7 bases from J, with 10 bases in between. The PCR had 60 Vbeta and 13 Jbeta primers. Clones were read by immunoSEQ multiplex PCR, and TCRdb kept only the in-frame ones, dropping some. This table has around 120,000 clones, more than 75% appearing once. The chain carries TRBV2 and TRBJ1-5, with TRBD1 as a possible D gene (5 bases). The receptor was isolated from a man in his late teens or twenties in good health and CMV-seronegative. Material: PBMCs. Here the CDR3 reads CASSEGEGQPQHF. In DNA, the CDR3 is TGTGCCAGCAGTGAGGGGGAGGGCCAGCCCCAGCATTTT.